This is a list of T cell receptor beta chains from one sample in a study of blood T cell repertoires in COVID-19. The protocol was immunoSEQ multiplex PCR, while the TCRdb copy is restricted to in-frame clones and leaves out a portion. The sample carries approximately 67,000 clones, about 91% recorded once. Sequencing used peripheral blood. The receptors originated from a woman aged 55-69 years with active COVID-19. CDR3s include the opening cysteine and the closing phenylalanine or tryptophan. The D gene is left open where the match is weak. Size is omitted from some rows. Given values are once, few, many or a class for expanded clones.

TRBJ2-7,TRBV4-1,.,.,CASSQESRRNEQYF,TGCGCCAGCAGCCAAGAATCTAGACGTAACGAGCAGTACTTC
TRBJ2-5,TRBV7-2,.,TRBD2,CASSPPGLAARETQYF,TGTGCCAGCAGCCCACCGGGACTAGCGGCCCGAGAGACCCAGTACTTC
TRBJ2-5,TRBV3-1/TRBV3-2,.,TRBD2,CASSQGLAGIGTQYF,TGTGCCAGCAGCCAAGGACTAGCGGGAATAGGGACCCAGTACTTC
TRBJ2-5,TRBV29-1,.,TRBD1,CSATGGGETQYF,TGCAGCGCTACAGGGGGCGGAGAGACCCAGTACTTC
TRBJ2-1,TRBV6-2/TRBV6-3,.,.,CASSLSKGVYNEQFF,TGTGCCAGCAGTTTGTCTAAGGGGGTATACAATGAGCAGTTCTTC
TRBJ2-7,TRBV5-8,.,TRBD2,CASSLERGLGAQYF,TGTGCCAGCAGCTTGGAGCGGGGGCTAGGAGCGCAGTACTTC
TRBJ2-7,TRBV18,.,TRBD1,CASSPTQGAYEQYF,TGTGCCAGCTCACCAACTCAGGGGGCCTACGAGCAGTACTTC
TRBJ2-3,TRBV28,.,TRBD2,CASSPPQYATGTSGRGTDTQYF,TGTGCCAGCAGTCCACCTCAATACGCTACCGGGACTAGCGGGAGAGGCACAGATACGCAGTATTTT
TRBJ1-2,TRBV28,.,.,CASSLSPTGSNYGYTF,TGTGCCAGCAGTTTAAGTCCCACGGGATCTAACTATGGCTACACCTTC
TRBJ2-7,TRBV19,.,.,CASSVTSSHEQYF,TGTGCCAGTAGTGTCACTAGCTCCCACGAGCAGTACTTC
TRBJ2-1,TRBV9,once,.,CASSVVPATYNEQFF,TGTGCCAGCAGCGTAGTCCCCGCAACTTACAATGAGCAGTTCTTC